The rows below give T cell receptor beta chains drawn from one sample of a study of beta chain features in type 1 diabetes. The assay was immunoSEQ multiplex PCR, and TCRdb's table has in-frame clones only and misses some. The data hold 330,000 or so clones, with around 15% observed a single time. Sequencing used central memory CD4+ T cells from blood. Receptor source: a man aged 30-40 years in good health. Each CDR3 is given with its conserved first and last residue. D genes are given only for firm matches. Expanded clones get a size class; other rows say once, few or many, or leave the size out.

TRBD1 | TRBJ2-7 | TRBV2 | . | CASSKDRGIYEQYF | TGTGCCAGCAGTAAGGACAGGGGGATCTACGAGCAGTACTTC
. | TRBJ1-2 | TRBV6-6 | . | CAGGRGDYGYTF | TGTGCCGGGGGCAGGGGTGACTATGGCTACACCTTC
TRBD2 | TRBJ2-5 | TRBV6-6 | . | CGSGSQETQYF | TGTGGGAGCGGGAGCCAAGAGACCCAGTACTTC
. | TRBJ2-3 | TRBV6-1 | . | CASSEVADTQYF | TGTGCCAGCAGTGAAGTGGCAGATACGCAGTATTTT
. | TRBJ1-1 | TRBV10-1 | few | CASRFVQEKDTEAFF | TGCGCCAGCAGGTTCGTACAGGAGAAGGACACTGAAGCTTTCTTT
. | TRBJ2-1 | TRBV6-4 | . | CASSESGFNEQFF | TGTGCCAGCAGTGAATCGGGCTTTAATGAGCAGTTCTTC
. | TRBJ2-1 | TRBV6-5 | . | CASSYSAPNYNEQFF | TGTGCCAGCAGTTACTCGGCCCCCAACTACAATGAGCAGTTCTTC
. | TRBJ1-6 | TRBV7-9 | . | CASLPLGGNSPLHF | TGTGCCAGCCTACCCCTGGGGGGGAATTCACCCCTCCACTTT
. | TRBJ2-5 | TRBV7-2 | many | CASSPRLETQYF | TGTGCCAGCAGCCCCCGGTTAGAGACCCAGTACTTC
. | TRBJ2-5 | TRBV4-3 | . | CASSPRTEETQYF | TGCGCCAGCAGCCCCCGGACAGAAGAGACCCAGTACTTC
TRBD1 | TRBJ1-5 | TRBV5-4 | few | CASSLEMPGQGNQPQHF | TGTGCCAGCAGCTTGGAGATGCCGGGACAGGGCAATCAGCCCCAGCATTTT
. | TRBJ2-2 | TRBV4-1 | few | CASSQERTLTGELFF | TGCGCCAGCAGCCAAGAAAGGACGCTCACCGGGGAGCTGTTTTTT
. | TRBJ2-5 | TRBV9 | . | CASSVGGPQGETQYF | TGTGCCAGCAGCGTAGGGGGCCCACAAGGGGAGACCCAGTACTTC
TRBD2 | TRBJ2-5 | TRBV19 | . | CASSLAGEGGETQYF | TGTGCCAGTAGTCTGGCGGGAGAAGGAGGAGAGACCCAGTACTTC
TRBD1 | TRBJ1-1 | TRBV6-5 | few | CASSYFRTGRTEAFF | TGTGCCAGCAGTTACTTTCGGACAGGGAGGACTGAAGCTTTCTTT
. | TRBJ2-6 | TRBV27 | few | CASSPPSLRGPGANVLTF | TGTGCCAGCAGTCCGCCCTCTCTTCGGGGCCCTGGGGCCAACGTCCTGACTTTC
. | TRBJ2-7 | TRBV7-6 | . | CASSLDSGPSYEQYF | TGTGCCAGCAGCTTAGATTCGGGGCCGTCCTACGAGCAGTACTTC
TRBD1 | TRBJ1-1 | TRBV5-4 | . | CASSVTGKRTEAFF | TGTGCCAGCAGCGTGACAGGGAAGCGAACTGAAGCTTTCTTT
. | TRBJ1-1 | TRBV5-6 | . | CASSFGARDEAFF | TGTGCCAGCAGCTTTGGGGCTCGCGATGAAGCTTTCTTT
. | TRBJ2-5 | TRBV5-1 | . | CASSLGGEETQYF | TGCGCCAGCAGCTTGGGCGGGGAAGAGACCCAGTACTTC
. | TRBJ2-7 | TRBV2 | . | CASRPGVAHEQYF | TGTGCCAGCAGGCCAGGTGTGGCCCACGAGCAGTACTTC
. | TRBJ2-5 | TRBV30 | . | CAWTRRSAETQYF | TGTGCCTGGACAAGAAGAAGTGCGGAGACCCAGTACTTC
. | TRBJ2-3 | TRBV7-2 | many | CASSLPDSTDTQYF | TGTGCCAGCAGCTTACCGGACAGTACAGATACGCAGTATTTT
. | TRBJ1-4 | TRBV7-2 | . | CASSFGSSEKLFF | TGTGCCAGCAGCTTTGGCAGTAGTGAAAAACTGTTTTTT
. | TRBJ2-1 | TRBV23-1 | many | CASSPDSGAYNEQFF | TGCGCCAGCAGTCCGGACAGTGGGGCCTACAATGAGCAGTTCTTC
TRBD1 | TRBJ2-5 | TRBV7-2 | few | CASSGGQGETQYF | TGTGCCAGCAGCGGGGGACAGGGGGAGACCCAGTACTTC
. | TRBJ2-1 | TRBV5-1 | few | CASSPDVVGGPGEQFF | TGCGCCAGCAGCCCTGACGTAGTAGGGGGTCCCGGTGAGCAGTTCTTC
TRBD1 | TRBJ1-2 | TRBV5-1 | many | CASSLNRGDYGYTF | TGCGCCAGCAGCTTGAACAGGGGTGACTATGGCTACACCTTC